This T cell receptor beta chain was observed in a study of a mutant IDH1 vaccine in newly diagnosed glioma. Study information: Patients came in for eight vaccinations, in weeks 1, 3, 5, 7, 11, 15, 19 and 23. Previous care, which was radiotherapy, temozolomide, or both, most often involved both. General study findings and limits: Shifts in the top peripheral T cell clonotypes seemed unrelated to pseudoprogression.

The CDR3 runs to 15 residues. Germline-derived CDR1 and CDR2 are PRHDT and FYEKMQ (reference sequence). The germline V and J ends were trimmed by 0 bases and 5 bases, with 13 bases remaining between them. Method: immunoSEQ multiplex PCR; TCRdb's copy keeps in-frame clones and lacks some. The sample contains about 61,000 clones, roughly 80% of which appear only once. Comment on this clone: Its specificity is unknown.

Sample time point: week 11, during vaccination. With topical imiquimod, each dose of the vaccine consisted of 300 ug of mutant IDH1 20-mer peptide. The sequences come from PBMCs, collected from a glioma patient whose treatment included an IDH1 peptide vaccine. The chain couples TRBV13 to TRBJ2-5; a weak D match, TRBD1 (5 bases). The sequence came from a man aged 50 to 60 with glioma. The CDR3 DNA reads as TGTGCCAGCAGCTTAGGGATGAACCCAGGGGAGACCCAGTACTTC. Translated, it gives CASSLGMNPGETQYF.